This T cell receptor beta chain was documented in a study of cytomegalovirus exposure and HLA in healthy donors. The overall study: Caucasian-associated ancestry cluster membership applied to over 80% of some 400 genotyped donors.

In regard to this clone: Antigen: not known.

CDR3 length equals 18 residues. Trimming removed 6 bases from V and 6 bases from J, with 28 bases in between. The germline V gene encodes CDR1 MDHEN and CDR2 SYDVKM. PCR amplification relied on 60 Vbeta primers (plus 13 Jbeta primers). TCRdb keeps only in-frame clones here, not all; method: immunoSEQ multiplex PCR. The top ten hold about 9.4% of the sample, which has 150,000 to 200,000 clones, approximately 71% seen once. Findings of the study overall: Indistinguishable V segments, including TRBV6-2 and TRBV6-3, were excluded. TCR beta V- and J-gene trimming, according to a later analysis, was linked to a missense DCLRE1C variant. The authors assumed roughly uniform sequencing depth across donors for presence/absence analyses.

The TCR comes from a man aged 25 to 40 in good health and CMV-seropositive. The gene calls are TRBV28 and TRBJ2-3, with D possibly matching TRBD2 (5 bases). The material sequenced was PBMCs. CDR3 protein: CASSSPPEGPYLGDTQYF. CDR3 sequence (DNA): TGTGCCAGCAGCTCACCACCCGAGGGCCCCTACCTGGGGGATACGCAGTATTTT.